The T cell receptor beta chain described here comes from a study of response to subunit inactivated influenza vaccine. A single record per CDR3 protein comes from TCRdb applying MiXCR to the RT-PCR reads. The top ten clones hold around 10% of a sample with 500,000 to 600,000 distinct CDR3 sequences, approximately 11% of them seen once. V gave up 5 bases and J gave up 7 bases, with 24 bases separating them. The CDR3 extends over 16 amino acids. This clonotype was counted only a few times. The same data also contributed to another study, on T cells expressing NK-cell markers. In that study: 5'RACE template switching built TCR beta cDNA with unique molecular identifiers. NKG2C+ dominant clonotypes from 6 or 7 donors made up about 1.0-8% of CD8+ T cells.

The source material was PBMCs from blood, sampled on the day of vaccination. The chain recombines TRBV12-3 or TRBV12-4 with TRBJ2-7; D not resolved. This TCR was recovered from a man aged 50 or older who received an inactivated influenza vaccine. The DNA for the CDR3 is TGTGCCAGCAGTCCCGTAGTTTTTAGGGTCCAAAGGGAGCAGTACTTC. Translating it yields CASSPVVFRVQREQYF.